The clone carrying this T cell receptor (beta chain) was observed a few times. The CDR3 is 13 amino acids. V was clipped by 4 bases and J by 2 bases, with 9 bases between them. CDR1 SGHAT and CDR2 FQNNGV come from the germline V gene. TCRdb keeps only in-frame clones here, not all; method: immunoSEQ multiplex PCR. The sample holds some 5,100 clones; around 80% are singletons and the top ten take about 14%. The sample originates from a study of chemoradiotherapy in HPV16-positive cancers. Study summary: Functional T-cell assays on a couple of HPV16-positive patients' cells defined candidate HPV-specific clones and common TCR motifs.

The sequence derives from a human donor with HPV-associated anogenital cancer. Source: tumor tissue, taken from a patient who underwent chemoradiotherapy. The chain employs TRBV11-2 and TRBJ2-7; D possibly uses TRBD1 or TRBD2 (5 bases each). In DNA, the CDR3 is TGTGCCAGCAGCTGGGGGACGGCCTACGAGCAGTACTTC. It specifies CASSWGTAYEQYF.